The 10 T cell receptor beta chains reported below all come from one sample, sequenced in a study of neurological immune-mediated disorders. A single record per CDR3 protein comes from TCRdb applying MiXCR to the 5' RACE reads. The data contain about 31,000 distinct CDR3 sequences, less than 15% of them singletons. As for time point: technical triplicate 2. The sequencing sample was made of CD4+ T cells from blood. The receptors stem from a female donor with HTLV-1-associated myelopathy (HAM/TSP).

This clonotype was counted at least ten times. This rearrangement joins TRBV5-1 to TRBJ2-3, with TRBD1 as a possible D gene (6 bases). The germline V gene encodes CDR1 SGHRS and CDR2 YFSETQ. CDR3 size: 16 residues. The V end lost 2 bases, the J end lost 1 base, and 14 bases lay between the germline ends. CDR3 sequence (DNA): TGCGCCAGCAGCTTCGAGGGGGAGTCCCGCACAGATACGCAGTATTTT. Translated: CASSFEGESRTDTQYF.

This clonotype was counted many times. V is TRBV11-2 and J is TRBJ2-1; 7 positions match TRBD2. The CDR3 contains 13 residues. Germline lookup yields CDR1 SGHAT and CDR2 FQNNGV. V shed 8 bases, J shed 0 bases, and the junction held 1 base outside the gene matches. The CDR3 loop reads CASGGSSYNEQFF. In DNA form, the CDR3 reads TGTGCCAGCGGCGGGAGCTCCTACAATGAGCAGTTCTTC.

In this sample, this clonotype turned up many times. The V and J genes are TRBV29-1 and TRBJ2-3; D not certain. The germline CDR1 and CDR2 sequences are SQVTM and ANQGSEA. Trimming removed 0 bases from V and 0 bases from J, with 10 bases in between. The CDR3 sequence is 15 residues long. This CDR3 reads CSVEDPYDSTDTQYF. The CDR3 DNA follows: TGCAGCGTTGAAGACCCTTACGACAGCACAGATACGCAGTATTTT.

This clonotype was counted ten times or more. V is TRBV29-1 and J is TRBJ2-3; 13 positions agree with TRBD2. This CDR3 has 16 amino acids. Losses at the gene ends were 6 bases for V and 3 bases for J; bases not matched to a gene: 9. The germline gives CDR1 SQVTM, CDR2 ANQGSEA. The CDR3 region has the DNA TGCAGCGTCCCCCCGGGACTAGCGGGATTAACAGATACGCAGTATTTT. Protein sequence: CSVPPGLAGLTDTQYF.

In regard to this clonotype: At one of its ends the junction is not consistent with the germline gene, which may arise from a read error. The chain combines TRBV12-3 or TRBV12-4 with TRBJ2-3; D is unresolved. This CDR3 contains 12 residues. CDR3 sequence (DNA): TGTGACACCAGGTGGAGCAGAGATACGCAGTATTTT. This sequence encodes CDTRWSRDTQYF.

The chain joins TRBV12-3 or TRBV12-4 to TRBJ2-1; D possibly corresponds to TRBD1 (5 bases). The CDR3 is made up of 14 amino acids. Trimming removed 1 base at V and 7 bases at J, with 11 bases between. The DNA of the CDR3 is TGTGCCAGCAGTTTAGTAACAGGTTCGAATGAGCAGTTCTTC. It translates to CASSLVTGSNEQFF.

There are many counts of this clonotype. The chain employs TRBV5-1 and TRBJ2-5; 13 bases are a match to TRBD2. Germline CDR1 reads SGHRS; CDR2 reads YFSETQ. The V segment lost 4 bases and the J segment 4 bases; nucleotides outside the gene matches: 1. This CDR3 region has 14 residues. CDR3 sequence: CASSRLAGGETQYF. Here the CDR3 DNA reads TGCGCCAGCAGCAGACTAGCGGGGGGAGAGACCCAGTACTTC.

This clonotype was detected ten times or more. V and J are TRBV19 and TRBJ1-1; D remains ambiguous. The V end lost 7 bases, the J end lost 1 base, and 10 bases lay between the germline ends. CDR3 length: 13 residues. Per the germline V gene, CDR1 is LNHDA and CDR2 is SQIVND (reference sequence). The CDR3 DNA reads TGTGCCAGTACCTCGGCCAGGAACACTGAAGCTTTCTTT. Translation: CASTSARNTEAFF.

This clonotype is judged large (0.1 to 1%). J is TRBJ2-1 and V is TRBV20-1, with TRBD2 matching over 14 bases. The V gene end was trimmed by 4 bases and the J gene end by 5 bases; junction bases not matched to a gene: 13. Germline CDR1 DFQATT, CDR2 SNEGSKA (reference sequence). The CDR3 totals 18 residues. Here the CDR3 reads CSATNLPGLAGVNNEQFF. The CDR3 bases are TGCAGTGCTACGAACCTACCGGGACTAGCGGGAGTAAACAATGAGCAGTTCTTC.

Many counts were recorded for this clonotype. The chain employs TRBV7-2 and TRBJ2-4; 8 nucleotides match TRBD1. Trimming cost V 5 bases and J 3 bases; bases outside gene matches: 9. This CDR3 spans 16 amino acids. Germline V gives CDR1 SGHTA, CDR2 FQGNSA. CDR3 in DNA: TGTGCCAGCAGCCAAGGGACAGGAGGACGCAAAAACATTCAGTACTTC. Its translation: CASSQGTGGRKNIQYF.